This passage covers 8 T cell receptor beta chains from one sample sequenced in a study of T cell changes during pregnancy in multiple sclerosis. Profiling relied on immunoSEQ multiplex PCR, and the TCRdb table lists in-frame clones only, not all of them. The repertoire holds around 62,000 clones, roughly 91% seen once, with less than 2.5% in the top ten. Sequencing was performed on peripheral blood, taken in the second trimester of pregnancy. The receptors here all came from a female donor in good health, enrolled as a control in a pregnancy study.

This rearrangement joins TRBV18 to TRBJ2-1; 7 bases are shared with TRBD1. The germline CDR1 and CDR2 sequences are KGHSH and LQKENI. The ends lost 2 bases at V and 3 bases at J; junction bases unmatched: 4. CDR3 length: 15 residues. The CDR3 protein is CASSPARGLYNEQFF. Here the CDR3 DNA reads TGTGCCAGCTCACCAGCGAGGGGGCTCTACAATGAGCAGTTCTTC.

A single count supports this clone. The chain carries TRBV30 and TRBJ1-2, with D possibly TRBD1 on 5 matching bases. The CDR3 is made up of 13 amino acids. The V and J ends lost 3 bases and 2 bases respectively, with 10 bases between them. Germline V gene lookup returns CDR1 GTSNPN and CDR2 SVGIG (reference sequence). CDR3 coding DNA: TGTGCCTGGAGCCCCCAGGGAAACTATGGCTACACCTTC. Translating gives CAWSPQGNYGYTF.

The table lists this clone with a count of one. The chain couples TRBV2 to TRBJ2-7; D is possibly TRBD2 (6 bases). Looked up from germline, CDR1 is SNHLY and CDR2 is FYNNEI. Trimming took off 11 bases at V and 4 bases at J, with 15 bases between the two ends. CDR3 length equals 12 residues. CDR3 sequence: CAFGGSRYEQYF. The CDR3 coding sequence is TGTGCCTTTGGGGGGTCCCGATACGAGCAGTACTTC.

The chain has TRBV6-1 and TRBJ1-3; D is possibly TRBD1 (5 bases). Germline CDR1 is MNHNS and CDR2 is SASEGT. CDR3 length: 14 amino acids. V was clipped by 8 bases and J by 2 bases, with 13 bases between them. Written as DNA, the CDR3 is TGTGCCAGCTTCCGGGGGTCGGCTGGAAACACCATATATTTT. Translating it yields CASFRGSAGNTIYF.

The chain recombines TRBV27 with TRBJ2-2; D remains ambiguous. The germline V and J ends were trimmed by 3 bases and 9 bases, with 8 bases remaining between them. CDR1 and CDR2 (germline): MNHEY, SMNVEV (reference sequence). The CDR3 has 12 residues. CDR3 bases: TGTGCCAGCAGTTTCCTAGGCCGGGAGCTGTTTTTT. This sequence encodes CASSFLGRELFF.

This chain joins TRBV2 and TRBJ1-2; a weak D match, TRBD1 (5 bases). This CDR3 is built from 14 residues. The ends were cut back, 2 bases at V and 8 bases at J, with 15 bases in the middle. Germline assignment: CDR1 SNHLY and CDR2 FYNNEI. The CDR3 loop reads CASSEFGREGGYTF. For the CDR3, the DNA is TGTGCCAGCAGTGAATTCGGCAGGGAGGGCGGCTACACCTTC.

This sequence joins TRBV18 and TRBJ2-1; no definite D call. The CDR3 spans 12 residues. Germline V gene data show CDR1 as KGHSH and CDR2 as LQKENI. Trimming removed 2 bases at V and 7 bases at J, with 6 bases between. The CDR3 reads CASSPGTNEQFF. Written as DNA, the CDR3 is TGTGCCAGCTCACCAGGCACGAATGAGCAGTTCTTC.

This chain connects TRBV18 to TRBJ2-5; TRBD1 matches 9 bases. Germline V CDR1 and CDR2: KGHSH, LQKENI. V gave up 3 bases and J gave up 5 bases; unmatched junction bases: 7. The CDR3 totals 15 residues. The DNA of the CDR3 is TGTGCCAGCTCACCGGGACAGGGTGGTCGGGAGACCCAGTACTTC. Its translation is CASSPGQGGRETQYF.